These T cell receptor beta chains were read from a single sample in a study of blood T cell repertoires in COVID-19. This table comes from immunoSEQ multiplex PCR, and its TCRdb copy is limited to in-frame clones, with some not included. The repertoire has a few hundred thousand clones, roughly 87% of them found once; the top ten carry about 0.57%. The specimen was PBMCs or T cells enriched from blood (not recorded which). All receptors derive from a man younger than 35 who had recovered from COVID-19. Both conserved end residues are part of each CDR3. Each record gives: D gene, J gene, clone size, V gene, CDR3 DNA, CDR3 protein. The D gene is left open where the match is weak. Size values are once, few and many counts, or a class for expanded clones, and some rows have none.

d_gene: NA; j_gene: TRBJ1-2; abundance: NA; v_gene: TRBV2; CDR3nt: TGTGCCAGCAGTGAAGCGGTAGGGGATGGCTACACCTTC; CDR3aa: CASSEAVGDGYTF
d_gene: NA; j_gene: TRBJ1-4; abundance: NA; v_gene: TRBV28; CDR3nt: TGTGCCAGCAGTTTTTTATCGAACAGGCCTGAAAAACTGTTTTTT; CDR3aa: CASSFLSNRPEKLFF
d_gene: TRBD1; j_gene: TRBJ1-4; abundance: NA; v_gene: TRBV19; CDR3nt: TGTGCCAGCCACAGGGGGCGGCCTAATGAAAAACTGTTTTTT; CDR3aa: CASHRGRPNEKLFF
d_gene: NA; j_gene: TRBJ1-3; abundance: NA; v_gene: TRBV5-4; CDR3nt: TGTGCCAGCAGCCTGCGGGGGGTAGGCTCTGGAAACACCATATATTTT; CDR3aa: CASSLRGVGSGNTIYF
d_gene: TRBD1; j_gene: TRBJ1-5; abundance: NA; v_gene: TRBV23-1; CDR3nt: TGCGCCAGCAGTCAAGGCGCCCGGGACAGGGGAAATCAGCCCCAGCATTTT; CDR3aa: CASSQGARDRGNQPQHF
d_gene: TRBD1; j_gene: TRBJ1-1; abundance: NA; v_gene: TRBV6-5; CDR3nt: TGTGCCAGCGCCTTCGACAGGGCTAACACTGAAGCTTTCTTT; CDR3aa: CASAFDRANTEAFF
d_gene: TRBD2; j_gene: TRBJ2-5; abundance: NA; v_gene: TRBV3-1/TRBV3-2; CDR3nt: TGTGCCAGCAGCCAAGATTTACCTTCCAGACTAGCGCCCGGTGGGACCCAGTACTTC; CDR3aa: CASSQDLPSRLAPGGTQYF
d_gene: NA; j_gene: TRBJ2-2; abundance: NA; v_gene: TRBV28; CDR3nt: TGTGCCAGCAGTCTCCCCCTGGGGCAAACCGGGGAGCTGTTTTTT; CDR3aa: CASSLPLGQTGELFF
d_gene: NA; j_gene: TRBJ2-7; abundance: once; v_gene: TRBV28; CDR3nt: TGTGCCAGCAGCAGTAGGCAGGATCCCTACGAGCAGTACTTC; CDR3aa: CASSSRQDPYEQYF
d_gene: NA; j_gene: TRBJ2-3; abundance: once; v_gene: TRBV7-6; CDR3nt: TGTGCCAGCAGCATCGCCGGGACAACCACTAAAACAGATACGCAGTATTTT; CDR3aa: CASSIAGTTTKTDTQYF
d_gene: TRBD1; j_gene: TRBJ2-7; abundance: NA; v_gene: TRBV6-1; CDR3nt: TGTGCCAGCAGTGCCCGGACCCTCGGGACAGGGCAAATACCCTACGAGCAGTACTTC; CDR3aa: CASSARTLGTGQIPYEQYF
d_gene: TRBD2; j_gene: TRBJ2-3; abundance: NA; v_gene: TRBV5-1; CDR3nt: TGCGCCAGCAGCAGGAGACTAGCGGGGGAGCGCACAGATACGCAGTATTTT; CDR3aa: CASSRRLAGERTDTQYF
d_gene: NA; j_gene: TRBJ2-1; abundance: NA; v_gene: TRBV19; CDR3nt: TGTGCCAGTAGTACCTGGCTCTACAATGAGCAGTTCTTC; CDR3aa: CASSTWLYNEQFF
d_gene: NA; j_gene: TRBJ1-1; abundance: NA; v_gene: TRBV2; CDR3nt: TGTGCCAGCAGTGAACAGGAGGGAACTGAAGCTTTCTTT; CDR3aa: CASSEQEGTEAFF
d_gene: TRBD2; j_gene: TRBJ2-7; abundance: NA; v_gene: TRBV13; CDR3nt: TGTGCCAGCAGCTTAGCGGGCAGGGAGGGTTCCTACGAGCAGTACTTC; CDR3aa: CASSLAGREGSYEQYF
d_gene: TRBD1; j_gene: TRBJ1-1; abundance: NA; v_gene: TRBV3-1/TRBV3-2; CDR3nt: TGTGCCAGCAGCAGCCGGGACAGGGAAGCTTTCTTT; CDR3aa: CASSSRDREAFF
d_gene: TRBD1; j_gene: TRBJ1-1; abundance: once; v_gene: TRBV7-8; CDR3nt: TGTGCCAGCAGCGTGAGACAGGGGGGACTTCCGGGAGCTTTCTTT; CDR3aa: CASSVRQGGLPGAFF
d_gene: NA; j_gene: TRBJ1-3; abundance: NA; v_gene: TRBV4-1; CDR3nt: TGCGCCAGCAGCCAAATCCAGGGCGGCGGAAACACCATATATTTT; CDR3aa: CASSQIQGGGNTIYF
d_gene: TRBD2; j_gene: TRBJ2-1; abundance: NA; v_gene: TRBV28; CDR3nt: TGTGCCAGCCGTCCTAGCGGGAGTCGAGGCTACAATGAGCAGTTCTTC; CDR3aa: CASRPSGSRGYNEQFF
d_gene: TRBD2; j_gene: TRBJ2-1; abundance: NA; v_gene: TRBV19; CDR3nt: TGTGCCAGCGCAAACCCGGGACTAGCGGGAGCTTGGAATGAGCAGTTCTTC; CDR3aa: CASANPGLAGAWNEQFF
d_gene: NA; j_gene: TRBJ1-3; abundance: NA; v_gene: TRBV3-1/TRBV3-2; CDR3nt: TGTGCCAGCAGCCCGGGGGGTGAAAACACCATATATTTT; CDR3aa: CASSPGGENTIYF
d_gene: NA; j_gene: TRBJ2-1; abundance: NA; v_gene: TRBV11-2; CDR3nt: TGTGCCAGCAGCTTCAGGGATCCGAATGAGCAGTTCTTC; CDR3aa: CASSFRDPNEQFF
d_gene: NA; j_gene: TRBJ1-2; abundance: NA; v_gene: TRBV28; CDR3nt: TGTGCCAGCAGTAAGAGGGACTCTAACTATGGCTACACCTTC; CDR3aa: CASSKRDSNYGYTF
d_gene: NA; j_gene: TRBJ1-1; abundance: NA; v_gene: TRBV11-2; CDR3nt: TGTGCCAGCAGCTTGACAGAACCCACTGAAGCTTTCTTT; CDR3aa: CASSLTEPTEAFF
d_gene: TRBD1; j_gene: TRBJ1-6; abundance: NA; v_gene: TRBV28; CDR3nt: TGTGCCAGCAGGGGACAGGCAGTGTCACCCCTCCACTTT; CDR3aa: CASRGQAVSPLHF
d_gene: NA; j_gene: TRBJ1-2; abundance: NA; v_gene: TRBV2; CDR3nt: TGTGCCAGCAGTTATACAGGGATCTATGGCTACACCTTC; CDR3aa: CASSYTGIYGYTF
d_gene: NA; j_gene: TRBJ1-1; abundance: NA; v_gene: TRBV7-9; CDR3nt: TGTGCCAGCAGTCGGGACATCCGGGGGGACACTGAAGCTTTCTTT; CDR3aa: CASSRDIRGDTEAFF
d_gene: NA; j_gene: TRBJ1-5; abundance: few; v_gene: TRBV11-2; CDR3nt: TGTGCCAGCAGCTTAGGCAGGGGTGTTTTTCAGCCCCAGCATTTT; CDR3aa: CASSLGRGVFQPQHF
d_gene: NA; j_gene: TRBJ2-5; abundance: NA; v_gene: TRBV2; CDR3nt: TGTGCCAGCAGGGGCCAGAAAGAGACCCAGTACTTC; CDR3aa: CASRGQKETQYF
d_gene: NA; j_gene: TRBJ1-3; abundance: NA; v_gene: TRBV13; CDR3nt: TGTGCCAGCAGCTTATTTGCGGGGGCGGCTGGAAACACCATATATTTT; CDR3aa: CASSLFAGAAGNTIYF
d_gene: TRBD1; j_gene: TRBJ1-1; abundance: NA; v_gene: TRBV18; CDR3nt: TGTGCCAGCTCACCAAACAGGGGGGAGAACACTGAAGCTTTCTTT; CDR3aa: CASSPNRGENTEAFF
d_gene: TRBD1; j_gene: TRBJ1-4; abundance: NA; v_gene: TRBV30; CDR3nt: TGTGCCTGGAGTAGAACAGGGGTTAATGAAAAACTGTTTTTT; CDR3aa: CAWSRTGVNEKLFF
d_gene: NA; j_gene: TRBJ2-3; abundance: NA; v_gene: TRBV20-1; CDR3nt: TGCAGTGCCCCCACCGGGGATACGCAGTATTTT; CDR3aa: CSAPTGDTQYF